A selection of T cell receptor beta chains follows, all from one sample in a study of CD8+ T cells in alopecia areata. The data were produced by immunoSEQ multiplex PCR, yet TCRdb's version contains in-frame clones alone and is incomplete. The data show under 150,000 clones, 55% to 60% seen once. Source: CD4+ T cells sorted from blood, taken at week 24, from a patient treated with tofacitinib. The receptors were gathered from a human donor with alopecia areata. The CDR3 runs from the conserved cysteine through the conserved F or W. D genes are given only for firm matches. The size entry is marked missing in some rows and otherwise reads once, few, many or a size class.

abundance: few; j_gene: TRBJ1-5; d_gene: NA; v_gene: TRBV18; CDR3aa: CASSPGVQPQHF; CDR3nt: TGTGCCAGCTCCCCGGGTGTTCAGCCCCAGCATTTT
abundance: NA; j_gene: TRBJ2-1; d_gene: TRBD1; v_gene: TRBV30; CDR3aa: CAWNAGTGPYNEQFF; CDR3nt: TGTGCCTGGAACGCAGGGACAGGGCCCTACAATGAGCAGTTCTTC
abundance: once; j_gene: TRBJ1-1; d_gene: NA; v_gene: TRBV9; CDR3aa: CASSPHSGREAFF; CDR3nt: TGTGCCAGCAGCCCCCATTCGGGCAGGGAAGCTTTCTTT
abundance: NA; j_gene: TRBJ1-4; d_gene: NA; v_gene: TRBV18; CDR3aa: CASSPSGDGKLFF; CDR3nt: TGTGCCAGCTCACCATCCGGGGACGGAAAACTGTTTTTT
abundance: NA; j_gene: TRBJ2-3; d_gene: NA; v_gene: TRBV30; CDR3aa: CAWSGPSTDTQYF; CDR3nt: TGTGCCTGGAGTGGACCTAGCACAGATACGCAGTATTTT
abundance: NA; j_gene: TRBJ2-4; d_gene: NA; v_gene: TRBV29-1; CDR3aa: CSVAAISKGTKNIQYF; CDR3nt: TGCAGCGTTGCGGCTATCTCAAAGGGGACCAAAAACATTCAGTACTTC
abundance: NA; j_gene: TRBJ2-3; d_gene: NA; v_gene: TRBV7-2; CDR3aa: CASSLVGGASTDTQYF; CDR3nt: TGTGCCAGCAGCTTAGTTGGGGGGGCTAGCACAGATACGCAGTATTTT
abundance: once; j_gene: TRBJ1-2; d_gene: NA; v_gene: TRBV7-2; CDR3aa: CASSPERGSYGYTF; CDR3nt: TGTGCCAGCAGCCCCGAGCGGGGCTCCTATGGCTACACCTTC
abundance: NA; j_gene: TRBJ2-4; d_gene: TRBD1; v_gene: TRBV29-1; CDR3aa: CSVERGTGKNIQYF; CDR3nt: TGCAGCGTTGAAAGGGGGACAGGGAAAAACATTCAGTACTTC
abundance: NA; j_gene: TRBJ2-3; d_gene: NA; v_gene: TRBV29-1; CDR3aa: CSVESSTDTQYF; CDR3nt: TGCAGCGTTGAGAGCAGCACAGATACGCAGTATTTT
abundance: few; j_gene: TRBJ1-2; d_gene: NA; v_gene: TRBV4-2; CDR3aa: CASSQDIQGYGYTF; CDR3nt: TGTGCCAGCAGCCAAGATATCCAAGGCTATGGCTACACCTTC
abundance: NA; j_gene: TRBJ2-1; d_gene: TRBD2; v_gene: TRBV5-4; CDR3aa: CASSLGATQAGEQFF; CDR3nt: TGTGCCAGCAGCTTAGGGGCAACTCAAGCGGGGGAGCAGTTCTTC
abundance: few; j_gene: TRBJ1-5; d_gene: NA; v_gene: TRBV20-1; CDR3aa: CSAGRGPQHF; CDR3nt: TGCAGTGCGGGCCGCGGGCCCCAGCATTTT
abundance: once; j_gene: TRBJ1-1; d_gene: TRBD1; v_gene: TRBV11-3; CDR3aa: CASSLRGTGDTNTEAFF; CDR3nt: TGTGCCAGCAGCTTAAGGGGGACAGGGGACACGAACACTGAAGCTTTCTTT
abundance: NA; j_gene: TRBJ1-3; d_gene: NA; v_gene: TRBV27; CDR3aa: CASSPGFSGNTIYF; CDR3nt: TGTGCCAGCAGCCCAGGGTTCTCTGGAAACACCATATATTTT
abundance: NA; j_gene: TRBJ2-2; d_gene: NA; v_gene: TRBV13; CDR3aa: CASSPRGLVTGELFF; CDR3nt: TGTGCCAGCAGCCCGCGCGGGCTTGTTACCGGGGAGCTGTTTTTT
abundance: few; j_gene: TRBJ1-2; d_gene: NA; v_gene: TRBV5-1; CDR3aa: CASSLDRISFGYTF; CDR3nt: TGCGCCAGCAGCTTGGACAGGATCAGTTTTGGCTACACCTTC
abundance: few; j_gene: TRBJ2-5; d_gene: TRBD2; v_gene: TRBV5-4; CDR3aa: CASSLKGGGAGETQYF; CDR3nt: TGTGCCAGCAGCTTGAAAGGCGGGGGGGCCGGAGAGACCCAGTACTTC
abundance: few; j_gene: TRBJ2-7; d_gene: NA; v_gene: TRBV27; CDR3aa: CASSPHNRHEQYF; CDR3nt: TGTGCCAGCAGTCCCCACAACCGGCACGAGCAGTACTTC
abundance: NA; j_gene: TRBJ1-2; d_gene: NA; v_gene: TRBV7-9; CDR3aa: CASSLWGANGYTF; CDR3nt: TGTGCCAGCAGCTTATGGGGGGCTAATGGCTACACCTTC
abundance: once; j_gene: TRBJ1-5; d_gene: NA; v_gene: TRBV19; CDR3aa: CASSMAQASNQPQHF; CDR3nt: TGTGCCAGTAGTATGGCCCAAGCCAGCAATCAGCCCCAGCATTTT
abundance: few; j_gene: TRBJ2-7; d_gene: NA; v_gene: TRBV7-2; CDR3aa: CASSPNPGSSYEQYF; CDR3nt: TGTGCCAGCAGCCCCAACCCAGGGAGCTCCTACGAGCAGTACTTC
abundance: NA; j_gene: TRBJ2-7; d_gene: TRBD1; v_gene: TRBV29-1; CDR3aa: CSVDAGQGYEQYF; CDR3nt: TGCAGCGTTGATGCAGGACAGGGATACGAGCAGTACTTC
abundance: few; j_gene: TRBJ1-2; d_gene: TRBD1; v_gene: TRBV30; CDR3aa: CAWSDPGQGYGYTF; CDR3nt: TGTGCCTGGAGTGACCCGGGACAGGGGTATGGCTACACCTTC
abundance: NA; j_gene: TRBJ1-5; d_gene: NA; v_gene: TRBV7-2; CDR3aa: CASSLLGSGNQPQHF; CDR3nt: TGTGCCAGCAGCTTACTCGGGAGTGGGAATCAGCCCCAGCATTTT
abundance: few; j_gene: TRBJ1-2; d_gene: NA; v_gene: TRBV18; CDR3aa: CASSPGVGTYGYTF; CDR3nt: TGTGCCAGCTCACCTGGGGTTGGGACCTATGGCTACACCTTC
abundance: NA; j_gene: TRBJ1-6; d_gene: NA; v_gene: TRBV5-1; CDR3aa: CASSLRDNSPLHF; CDR3nt: TGCGCCAGCAGCTTGAGAGATAATTCACCCCTCCACTTT
abundance: NA; j_gene: TRBJ2-1; d_gene: NA; v_gene: TRBV30; CDR3aa: CAWSRGDEQFF; CDR3nt: TGTGCCTGGAGTAGGGGTGATGAGCAGTTCTTC
abundance: NA; j_gene: TRBJ2-1; d_gene: TRBD1; v_gene: TRBV29-1; CDR3aa: CSVVNRGIGNEQFF; CDR3nt: TGCAGCGTTGTAAACAGGGGGATAGGAAATGAGCAGTTCTTC
abundance: NA; j_gene: TRBJ2-3; d_gene: NA; v_gene: TRBV7-9; CDR3aa: CASSRVDTQYF; CDR3nt: TGTGCCAGCAGTCGAGTAGATACGCAGTATTTT
abundance: few; j_gene: TRBJ2-5; d_gene: NA; v_gene: TRBV10-3; CDR3aa: CAIAWSEETQYF; CDR3nt: TGTGCCATCGCTTGGAGTGAAGAGACCCAGTACTTC
abundance: NA; j_gene: TRBJ2-7; d_gene: TRBD1; v_gene: TRBV7-2; CDR3aa: CASSPGTGAYEQYF; CDR3nt: TGTGCCAGCAGTCCCGGGACAGGGGCCTACGAGCAGTACTTC
abundance: NA; j_gene: TRBJ1-1; d_gene: NA; v_gene: TRBV7-2; CDR3aa: CASSTRGTEAFF; CDR3nt: TGTGCCAGCAGTACCAGGGGCACTGAAGCTTTCTTT
abundance: few; j_gene: TRBJ2-5; d_gene: NA; v_gene: TRBV7-2; CDR3aa: CASSLQGGQETQYF; CDR3nt: TGTGCCAGCAGCCTACAGGGAGGGCAAGAGACCCAGTACTTC
abundance: NA; j_gene: TRBJ2-7; d_gene: NA; v_gene: TRBV6-5; CDR3aa: CASSYSASAEQYF; CDR3nt: TGTGCCAGCAGTTACTCCGCCTCTGCTGAGCAGTACTTC
abundance: NA; j_gene: TRBJ2-7; d_gene: TRBD1; v_gene: TRBV19; CDR3aa: CASSKDRDYEQYF; CDR3nt: TGTGCCAGTAGTAAGGACAGGGACTACGAGCAGTACTTC
abundance: NA; j_gene: TRBJ2-5; d_gene: NA; v_gene: TRBV27; CDR3aa: CASSLRPGGTQYF; CDR3nt: TGTGCCAGCAGTTTACGTCCCGGCGGGACCCAGTACTTC
abundance: NA; j_gene: TRBJ2-1; d_gene: NA; v_gene: TRBV18; CDR3aa: CASSPSGGGSYNEQFF; CDR3nt: TGTGCCAGCTCACCTTCTGGAGGGGGCTCCTACAATGAGCAGTTCTTC
abundance: few; j_gene: TRBJ1-2; d_gene: NA; v_gene: TRBV29-1; CDR3aa: CSASGLDGYTF; CDR3nt: TGCAGCGCATCCGGGCTGGACGGCTACACCTTC
abundance: few; j_gene: TRBJ2-5; d_gene: NA; v_gene: TRBV5-1; CDR3aa: CASSLLGRWGETQYF; CDR3nt: TGCGCCAGCAGCCTGCTGGGACGGTGGGGAGAGACCCAGTACTTC
abundance: NA; j_gene: TRBJ2-7; d_gene: TRBD1; v_gene: TRBV7-2; CDR3aa: CASSPRQGGEQYF; CDR3nt: TGTGCCAGCAGCCCAAGACAGGGGGGCGAGCAGTACTTC
abundance: few; j_gene: TRBJ1-1; d_gene: TRBD1; v_gene: TRBV5-5; CDR3aa: CASSRQGNTEAFF; CDR3nt: TGTGCCAGCAGCAGACAGGGGAACACTGAAGCTTTCTTT
abundance: NA; j_gene: TRBJ2-7; d_gene: TRBD1; v_gene: TRBV6-6; CDR3aa: CASTSGAGGFYEQYF; CDR3nt: TGTGCCAGCACCTCTGGGGCAGGGGGCTTCTACGAGCAGTACTTC
abundance: NA; j_gene: TRBJ2-7; d_gene: NA; v_gene: TRBV6-6; CDR3aa: CASSYLGAYEQYF; CDR3nt: TGTGCCAGCAGTTATTTGGGGGCCTACGAGCAGTACTTC
abundance: NA; j_gene: TRBJ1-4; d_gene: TRBD1; v_gene: TRBV2; CDR3aa: CASSALRDRTEKLFF; CDR3nt: TGTGCCAGCAGTGCTCTTCGGGACAGGACTGAAAAACTGTTTTTT
abundance: few; j_gene: TRBJ1-5; d_gene: TRBD1; v_gene: TRBV18; CDR3aa: CASSPGTGANQPQHF; CDR3nt: TGTGCCAGCTCCCCTGGAACAGGGGCTAATCAGCCCCAGCATTTT
abundance: NA; j_gene: TRBJ1-1; d_gene: NA; v_gene: TRBV29-1; CDR3aa: CSVDFFTEAFF; CDR3nt: TGCAGCGTTGACTTCTTCACTGAAGCTTTCTTT
abundance: NA; j_gene: TRBJ2-5; d_gene: NA; v_gene: TRBV4-3; CDR3aa: CASSHIVGETQYF; CDR3nt: TGCGCCAGCAGCCATATCGTAGGAGAGACCCAGTACTTC
abundance: many; j_gene: TRBJ2-1; d_gene: NA; v_gene: TRBV4-1; CDR3aa: CASRPGHLLGNEQFF; CDR3nt: TGCGCCAGCAGGCCCGGACACCTGCTAGGGAATGAGCAGTTCTTC
abundance: NA; j_gene: TRBJ1-5; d_gene: TRBD1; v_gene: TRBV2; CDR3aa: CASSEGGGQRNQPQHF; CDR3nt: TGTGCCAGCAGTGAAGGTGGGGGACAGAGAAATCAGCCCCAGCATTTT
abundance: NA; j_gene: TRBJ2-2; d_gene: NA; v_gene: TRBV7-9; CDR3aa: CASSLIRLGELFF; CDR3nt: TGTGCCAGCAGCTTAATTCGACTCGGGGAGCTGTTTTTT
abundance: NA; j_gene: TRBJ1-2; d_gene: NA; v_gene: TRBV30; CDR3aa: CAWSENRQSYGYTF; CDR3nt: TGTGCCTGGAGTGAAAATCGACAGTCCTATGGCTACACCTTC
abundance: NA; j_gene: TRBJ2-7; d_gene: NA; v_gene: TRBV7-9; CDR3aa: CASSLRGEQYF; CDR3nt: TGTGCCAGCAGCTTAAGGGGCGAGCAGTACTTC
abundance: few; j_gene: TRBJ1-2; d_gene: NA; v_gene: TRBV6-6; CDR3aa: CASTQEGYGYTF; CDR3nt: TGTGCCAGCACTCAAGAAGGTTATGGCTACACCTTC